This TCR beta chain derives from a study of sequential checkpoint blockade in melanoma. The CDR3 is 13 residues long. V lost 7 bases and J lost 3, with 12 bases in between. Germline V lookup: CDR1 SNHLY, CDR2 FYNNEI. The repertoire was sequenced with immunoSEQ multiplex PCR; TCRdb's copy has only in-frame clones and lacks some. The sample contains under 45,000 clones, almost 85% of which appear only once. Treatment noted: randomized to nivolumab then ipilimumab (arm A) or the reverse (arm B). The input for sequencing was CD8+ T cells sorted from blood (inferred from file names), taken from a patient given nivolumab and ipilimumab in sequence. This clonotype originated in a human donor with melanoma. This chain uses TRBV2 with TRBJ1-2; D is perhaps TRBD1 (5 bases). CDR3: CASTGVQDYGYTF. The CDR3 DNA is TGTGCCAGCACGGGGGTGCAGGACTATGGCTACACCTTC.